The next 30 T cell receptor beta chains were all read from a single sample in a study of identical twins listed by TCRdb under 2016. Library preparation employed 5' RACE. These reads were obtained on an Illumina HiSeq 2000. Using fastp trimming at Q25 and MiXCR clonotype assembly, TCRdb reanalyzed the public sequencing data and kept in-frame beta chains. Rows with a matching CDR3 protein are joined into one entry that keeps the most common DNA and genes. The sample table records roughly 630,000 distinct CDR3 sequences; roughly 6.6% of these occur just once. 1.5% to 2% of the sample is held by the ten biggest clonotypes. The data were also submitted as part of a second study, on yellow fever vaccine responses in identical twins.

The sample taken for sequencing was PBMCs. The receptors stem from a woman between 18 and 29 years old in good health.

This clonotype was picked up many times. CDR3 DNA sequence: TGTGCCACCATGCCCGACAGGGGAAGCACAGATACGCAGTATTTT. The encoded protein is CATMPDRGSTDTQYF. The V gene is TRBV15, the J gene TRBJ2-3; 8 bases align to TRBD1. Germline lookup yields CDR1 LNHNV and CDR2 YYDKDF (reference sequence). V lost 7 bases, J lost 0 bases, and 6 bases stayed unmatched. There are 15 residues in the CDR3.

This clonotype was seen only a few times. The V gene is TRBV27, the J gene TRBJ1-5, with D perhaps matching TRBD1 (5 bases). CDR3 size: 13 residues. CDR1 is MNHEY, CDR2 SMNVEV, per germline (reference sequence). Trimming stripped 6 bases from V and 7 bases from J, with 13 bases between. CDR3 sequence reads: CASRLYRNQPQHF. CDR3 bases: TGTGCCAGCAGACTGTACAGGAACCAGCCCCAGCATTTT.

The chain links TRBV12-3 or TRBV12-4 to TRBJ2-7, with D unresolved. V shed 5 bases and J shed 4 bases, with 9 bases lying between them. The CDR3 is 12 amino acids. The CDR3: CASSLQLYEQYF. CDR3 coding DNA: TGTGCCAGCAGTCTCCAGCTTTACGAGCAGTACTTC.

In its sample, this clonotype was seen a few times. The rearrangement links TRBV19 to TRBJ2-7; D is perhaps TRBD2 (5 bases). CDR1 and CDR2 from the germline V gene are LNHDA and SQIVND (reference sequence). The CDR3 is 12 amino acids. Trimming removed 3 bases at V and 4 bases at J, with 7 bases between. The CDR3 here is CASSIRGYEQYF. CDR3 DNA: TGTGCCAGTAGTATTCGAGGGTACGAGCAGTACTTC.

This clonotype was seen a single time. The rearrangement joins TRBV29-1 to TRBJ2-5; 8 positions match TRBD2. Germline V lookup: CDR1 SQVTM, CDR2 ANQGSEA. The CDR3 covers 12 residues. V shed 4 bases and J 10 bases; nucleotides not matched to a gene: 8. The CDR3 nucleotides are TGCAGCGTTGTCCCGGGACTAGGGTTCCAGTACTTC. Translated: CSVVPGLGFQYF.

This chain links TRBV6-1 with TRBJ2-7; perhaps TRBD2 as D (6 bases). The CDR3 totals 14 residues. The V and J ends lost 5 bases and 1 base respectively, with 12 bases between them. The germline V gene has CDR1 MNHNS and CDR2 SASEGT. The CDR3 DNA reads as TGTGCCAGCAGTCTTACGGGGAGGTCCTACGAGCAGTACTTC. Translated: CASSLTGRSYEQYF.

The rearrangement links TRBV5-6 to TRBJ2-1; D tentatively reads TRBD1 or TRBD2 (5 bases each). Germline V lookup: CDR1 SGHDT, CDR2 YYEEEE. CDR3 length equals 17 residues. V dropped 0 bases and J dropped 0 bases, with 13 bases sitting between them. The CDR3 loop is CASSLDGGLSSYNEQFF. The CDR3 DNA reads TGTGCCAGCAGCTTGGATGGGGGTTTAAGCTCCTACAATGAGCAGTTCTTC.

This clonotype was observed a few times. The rearrangement joins TRBV10-3 to TRBJ2-2, with no clear D. The germline V and J ends were trimmed by 3 bases and 4 bases, with 12 bases remaining between them. Germline CDR1 ENHRY, CDR2 SYGVKD. The CDR3 length is 15 residues. The CDR3 region is CAISEDGRGTGELFF. In DNA form, the CDR3 reads TGTGCCATCAGTGAAGACGGGCGCGGCACCGGGGAGCTGTTTTTT.

This clonotype was found a few times. The gene calls are TRBV10-3 and TRBJ2-7, with 7 bases matching TRBD1. This CDR3 spans 13 amino acids. The ends lost 10 bases at V and 3 bases at J; junction bases unmatched: 9. CDR1 ENHRY and CDR2 SYGVKD come from the germline V gene. Here the CDR3 reads CATAPTGVYEQYV. The CDR3 coding sequence is TGTGCCACCGCACCCACAGGGGTCTACGAGCAGTACGTC.

The CDR3 DNA reads TGTGCCAGCAGCCCCGGTTTGGTGGCTTTCTTT. This gives the protein CASSPGLVAFF. The rearrangement links TRBV4-2 to TRBJ1-1; the D is unclear. From germline, CDR1 is LGHNA and CDR2 YNFKEQ. V lost 4 bases and J lost 11, with 11 bases in between. The CDR3 length is 11 residues.

This clonotype was recorded a few times. The chain employs TRBV20-1 and TRBJ2-3; possibly TRBD1 for D (6 bases). This CDR3 is 17 amino acids long. In germline, CDR1 is DFQATT, CDR2 SNEGSKA (reference sequence). V was trimmed by 0 bases and J by 5 bases, leaving 21 bases between them. This chain's CDR3 is CSARDSTGTTFLDTQYF. CDR3 DNA: TGCAGTGCTAGAGATTCGACCGGGACAACATTTTTAGATACGCAGTATTTT.

This clonotype has only a few counts. The CDR3 spells CATSDFRSGSVVNEQFF. The DNA of the CDR3 is TGTGCCACCAGTGACTTTCGTAGCGGGAGTGTAGTAAATGAGCAGTTCTTC. The chain is built from TRBV24-1 and TRBJ2-1, with 9 bases matching TRBD2. V lost 4 bases and J lost 7; bases outside the gene matches: 13. Germline CDR1 and CDR2: KGHDR and SFDVKD. The CDR3 covers 17 residues.

This clonotype was seen a few times. This chain uses TRBV7-9 with TRBJ2-1, with 15 positions matching TRBD2. After removal of 1 base from V and 9 bases from J, the junction contained 7 bases not matched to a gene. CDR3 length: 17 amino acids. Germline-derived CDR1 and CDR2 are SEHNR and FQNEAQ (reference sequence). The CDR3 nucleotides are TGTGCCAGCAGCTTAGGGGGACTAGCGGGAGGCGCGGGTGAGCAGTTCTTC. This encodes CASSLGGLAGGAGEQFF.

The table lists this clonotype with a few counts. The rearrangement uses TRBV29-1 and TRBJ2-1; D is uncertain. The CDR3 runs 12 residues. With 4 bases removed from V and 6 bases from J, the gap between germline ends came to 10 bases. Germline CDR1 reads SQVTM; CDR2 reads ANQGSEA. CDR3 sequence (DNA): TGCAGCGTTGTTTGGCAGGTCAATGAGCAGTTCTTC. Protein product: CSVVWQVNEQFF.

V usage is TRBV4-2 and J usage is TRBJ2-1; unclear D gene. This CDR3 has 12 residues. V shed 4 bases and J shed 8 bases, with 9 bases lying between them. Germline loops: CDR1 LGHNA, CDR2 YNFKEQ. The CDR3 sequence: CASSPRGDEQFF. The CDR3 nucleotides read TGTGCCAGCAGCCCACGTGGCGATGAGCAGTTCTTC.

This clonotype occurred a few times. The rearrangement joins TRBV6-5 to TRBJ2-2, with D perhaps matching TRBD1 or TRBD2 (5 bases each). Germline lookup yields CDR1 MNHEY and CDR2 SVGAGI. The CDR3 is 18 amino acids. V was cut by 0 bases and J by 6 bases, with 20 bases left in between. The CDR3 region is CASSYSNTGLGVAGELFF. The CDR3 DNA is TGTGCCAGCAGTTACTCGAATACCGGGTTGGGGGTTGCCGGGGAGCTGTTTTTT.

The chain employs TRBV7-2 and TRBJ2-3; 8 nucleotides match TRBD2. Losses at the gene ends were 0 bases for V and 1 base for J; bases not matched to a gene: 18. The CDR3 is made up of 21 amino acids. Per germline, CDR1 SGHTA and CDR2 FQGNSA. The DNA of the CDR3 is TGTGCCAGCAGCTTAGCGCCGGTGGCTAGCGGGTTAACCCTACGCACAGATACGCAGTATTTT. Translated, it gives CASSLAPVASGLTLRTDTQYF.

The table lists this clonotype with many counts. The chain combines TRBV12-3 or TRBV12-4 with TRBJ1-1, with 7 bases aligning to TRBD1. V gave up 6 bases and J gave up 3 bases; unmatched junction bases: 4. The CDR3 runs to 13 residues. The CDR3 DNA follows: TGTGCCAGCAGGATGGGACAGTACACTGAAGCTTTCTTT. Protein product: CASRMGQYTEAFF.

The table lists this clonotype with many counts. The rearrangement links TRBV20-1 to TRBJ2-1; D not resolved. The CDR3 covers 14 residues. From germline, CDR1 is DFQATT and CDR2 SNEGSKA (reference sequence). V lost 2 bases and J lost 3, with 11 bases in between. The chain's CDR3 is CSARSLGGYNEQFF. CDR3 nucleotides: TGCAGTGCTAGAAGTTTGGGTGGCTACAATGAGCAGTTCTTC.

This clonotype came up a few times. The J gene is TRBJ2-7, the V gene TRBV20-1, with D possibly TRBD2 on 6 matching bases. The V gene's germline CDR1 is DFQATT and CDR2 SNEGSKA (reference sequence). The CDR3 runs to 13 residues. Trimming pared 6 bases from V and 1 base from J, leaving 13 bases between. This chain's CDR3 is CSAASSVSYEQYF. In nucleotides, the CDR3 is TGCAGTGCGGCATCTAGCGTATCCTACGAGCAGTACTTC.

This clonotype has just a few counts. The genes are TRBV20-1 and TRBJ2-7; D call uncertain. V lost 0 bases, J lost 2 bases, and 11 bases lay in between. Germline CDR1 and CDR2: DFQATT and SNEGSKA (reference sequence). The CDR3 has 14 amino acids. CDR3 loop: CSARDQANTYEQYV. DNA of the CDR3: TGCAGTGCTAGAGACCAGGCTAACACCTACGAGCAGTACGTC.

This clonotype was seen ten or more times. The genes are TRBV4-1 and TRBJ2-3; D remains ambiguous. Looked up from germline, CDR1 is MGHRA and CDR2 is YSYEKL. There are 16 residues in the CDR3. Trimming shortened V by 1 base and J by 0 bases, and 11 bases separated the two germline ends. The CDR3 DNA sequence: TGCGCCAGCAGCCAAGCCCCAGCGTCTAGCACAGATACGCAGTATTTT. Amino acid sequence: CASSQAPASSTDTQYF.

This clonotype was counted between two and nine times. The CDR3 DNA sequence: TGTGCCACCAGCAGAGTCGCAGATACGCAGTATTTT. This sequence encodes CATSRVADTQYF. The rearrangement uses TRBV15 and TRBJ2-3; the D is unclear. V lost 1 base and J lost 4, with 3 bases in between. Germline V gene lookup returns CDR1 LNHNV and CDR2 YYDKDF (reference sequence). CDR3 length: 12 amino acids.

This clonotype occurred a few times. The chain couples TRBV19 to TRBJ1-2, with TRBD1 matching 10 bases. CDR1 LNHDA and CDR2 SQIVND come from the germline V gene (reference sequence). The ends lost 5 bases at V and 3 bases at J; junction bases unmatched: 3. The CDR3 length is 14 residues. The DNA for the CDR3 is TGTGCCAGTAGTCCCGGGACAGGGGACTATGGCTACACCTTC. Translated, it gives CASSPGTGDYGYTF.

This clonotype was counted at least ten times. The chain couples TRBV28 to TRBJ2-1, with 8 bases lining up with TRBD2. The CDR3 runs 17 residues. After removal of 3 bases from V and 0 bases from J, the junction contained 7 bases not matched to a gene. The V gene's germline CDR1 is MDHEN and CDR2 SYDVKM. Here the CDR3 reads CASSFALADRSYNEQFF. CDR3 in DNA: TGTGCCAGCAGTTTTGCACTAGCGGACCGCTCCTACAATGAGCAGTTCTTC. The full variable domain, completed using reference TRBV28 and TRBJ2-1, is DVKVTQSSRYLVKRTGEKVFLECVQDMDHENMFWYRQDPGLGLRLIYFSYDVKMKEKGDIPEGYSVSREKKERFSLILESASTNQTSMYLCASSFALADRSYNEQFFGPGTRLTVL.

This clonotype was counted many times. This rearrangement joins TRBV28 to TRBJ1-4; no clear D. With 5 bases removed from V and 4 bases from J, the gap between germline ends came to 14 bases. From germline, CDR1 is MDHEN and CDR2 SYDVKM. CDR3 length equals 15 residues. DNA for the CDR3: TGTGCCAGCAGTCCCCAAGGCAGTGGTAATGAAAAACTGTTTTTT. It codes for CASSPQGSGNEKLFF.

This chain joins TRBV18 and TRBJ2-7; D may be TRBD1 (5 bases). Germline CDR1 KGHSH, CDR2 LQKENI. The CDR3 is made up of 13 amino acids. V gave up 5 bases and J gave up 4 bases, with 12 bases separating them. The CDR3 bases are TGTGCCAGCTCAAAACCGACAGAATACGAGCAGTACTTC. Translating it yields CASSKPTEYEQYF.

This clonotype appeared a few times. J is TRBJ1-5 and V is TRBV20-1; tentatively, D is TRBD1 (5 bases). The V and J ends lost 6 bases and 5 bases respectively, with 11 bases between them. From germline, CDR1 is DFQATT and CDR2 SNEGSKA (reference sequence). This CDR3 has 12 residues. This CDR3 is CSASRDDQPQHF. CDR3 DNA sequence: TGCAGTGCCAGCCGGGACGATCAGCCCCAGCATTTT.

The V call is TRBV5-1, the J call TRBJ2-3, with 10 nucleotides matching TRBD2. V lost 4 bases, J lost 2 bases, and 4 bases stayed unmatched. The germline gives CDR1 SGHRS, CDR2 YFSETQ. This CDR3 contains 15 residues. This CDR3 is CASSHGLAATDTQYF. The DNA of the CDR3 is TGCGCCAGCAGCCACGGACTAGCGGCCACAGATACGCAGTATTTT.

This clonotype was observed at least ten times. Written as DNA, the CDR3 is TGTGCCAGCAGCTTAGTTGACGGGACAGGGATTTTCCGGGATGAAAAACTGTTTTTT. Amino acid sequence: CASSLVDGTGIFRDEKLFF. The chain uses TRBV11-1 and TRBJ1-4; 9 nucleotides line up with TRBD1. Looked up from germline, CDR1 is SGHAT and CDR2 is FQDESV (reference sequence). After removal of 1 base from V and 6 bases from J, the junction contained 15 bases not matched to a gene. The CDR3 has 19 amino acids.